This paragraph covers one T cell receptor beta chain sequence. Its specificity is not known. The data were obtained in a study of siplizumab effects on memory and regulatory T cells. Study findings and constraints: Mappable alloreactive CD4+ clones came from Treg cells 68.8% of the time on average with siplizumab, against 26.9% in controls.

Assay used: immunoSEQ multiplex PCR; TCRdb lists only in-frame clones, some missing. This table has more than 85,000 clones, under 95% appearing once. CDR1 SGHAT and CDR2 FQNNGV come from the germline V gene. V gave up 6 bases and J gave up 5 bases, with 13 bases separating them. The CDR3 contains 13 residues. This TCR came from a human donor in good health. J is TRBJ2-5 and V is TRBV11-2; maybe TRBD2 (6 bases). Sequencing was carried out using Tregs sorted from blood. The CDR3 DNA is TGTGCCAGCAGGCCCGTAGGGAGGGAGACCCAGTACTTC. Translating gives CASRPVGRETQYF. Variable domain in full (rest from reference TRBV11-2 and TRBJ2-5): EAGVAQSPRYKIIEKRQSVAFWCNPISGHATLYWYQQILGQGPKLLIQFQNNGVVDDSQLPKDRFSAERLKGVDSTLKIQPAKLEDSAVYLCASRPVGRETQYFGPGTRLLVL.